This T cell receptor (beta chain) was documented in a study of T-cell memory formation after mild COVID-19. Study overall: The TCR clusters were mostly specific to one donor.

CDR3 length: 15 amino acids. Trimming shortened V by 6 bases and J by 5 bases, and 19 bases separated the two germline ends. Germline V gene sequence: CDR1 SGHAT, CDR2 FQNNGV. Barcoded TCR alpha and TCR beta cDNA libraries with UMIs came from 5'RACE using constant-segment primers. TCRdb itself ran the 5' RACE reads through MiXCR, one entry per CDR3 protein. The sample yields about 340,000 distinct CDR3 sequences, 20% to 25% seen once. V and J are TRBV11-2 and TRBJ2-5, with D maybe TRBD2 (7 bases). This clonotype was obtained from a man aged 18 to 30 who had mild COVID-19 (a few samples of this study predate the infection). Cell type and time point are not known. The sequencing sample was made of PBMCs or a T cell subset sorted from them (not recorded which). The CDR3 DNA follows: TGTGCCAGCAGTTTTCGGGGCGGGGGCTGGGAGACCCAGTACTTC. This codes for CASSFRGGGWETQYF.